Below, one TCR beta chain is given with its context. Its antigen remains unidentified. Base qualities were left out, and no much larger clone turns up one base away. The germline V gene gives CDR1 as SGHTS and CDR2 as YDEGEE. The CDR3 spans 17 residues, from the cysteine through the phenylalanine. Kept here is only the CDR3 DNA, which spans 51 bases and is read in frame from base 1. Cut back by 4 bases and 4 bases, the V and J ends lie 23 bases apart. Donors were healthy HIV-negative adults with no recently reported acute infections or vaccinations. Every donor was a Caucasian adult living in Nashville, Tennessee, USA. In the unsorted samples, approximately 82 million PBMCs were counted, and genomic DNA was extracted using the QIAamp DNA Blood Mini kit. Blood was collected by leukapheresis, and PBMCs were isolated by Ficoll-Histopaque density gradient centrifugation and then cryopreserved in liquid nitrogen vapor phase.

The data belong to a study of shared clonotypes between healthy human individuals (dated by TCRdb to the early 2020s). Background for the entire study: Two women and three men aged 18 to 49 years were included in the cohort. Each donor's leukapheresis produced roughly between roughly 0.85 and 9 billion PBMCs. To estimate repertoire size and how much clonotype sharing occurs between individuals, the study deeply sequenced the blood TCR repertoires of roughly 5 healthy adults. To increase sequencing depth and limit assay-specific biases, TCR repertoire library preparation and sequencing were carried out by different laboratories using diverse techniques. General findings and caveats noted by the study authors: Pairwise subsampling indicated that sequencing depth was expected to affect the degree of clonotype sharing among donors. Because the study included a small number of donors, the genetic and exposure-history diversity represented was limited. Sampling was restricted to blood, and TCR repertoires in tissues likely differ from the TCR repertoires found in blood.

TCR CDR3 regions were amplified from genomic DNA by multiplex PCR using the deep immunoSEQ assay. Genomic DNA extracted from each cell subset was distributed evenly over all wells of several immunoSEQ 96-well plates, and each plate served as one replicate. For unsorted PBMC, approximately 310 ng genomic DNA, equal to tens of thousands of T cell genomes, was loaded into each replicate PCR. Ten immunoSEQ deep assay plates were used to sequence the unsorted PBMC genomic DNA. Purified libraries were quantified with a Qubit 3.0 fluorometer, sized on a Bioanalyzer 2100, and re-quantified with the KAPA Library Quantification kit. Each immunoSEQ 96-well plate was sequenced on its own single-read 150-cycle Illumina NextSeq 550 flow cell. From the authors' description of their analysis: Because only junctional sequences without quality scores were contained in the immunoSEQ output, filtering matching that applied to full-length reads could not be performed. Sequences were annotated with PyIR, a Python wrapper for IgBLAST v1.9, and V/J genes and CDR3 were assigned using IMGT germline references. Reads were removed for weak V/J assignments (E-value above 1e-6), missing CDR3, stop codons, out-of-frame junctions, or ambiguous translated residues. V3J clonotypes were defined as sequences sharing an identical inferred V gene, J gene, and CDR3 amino acid sequence. Percentage overlap between repertoires was calculated by dividing the number of shared unique clonotypes by the size of the smaller repertoire. Three approaches were used to assess repertoire richness: RTK rarefaction, the Chao1 estimator, and Recon v2.1 estimates of unobserved clonotypes. Held by TCRdb, this immuneACCESS table contains in-frame sequences only and omits some clones. Under half of the omission traces to an unresolved V gene where checked; the cause of the rest is unknown. From that table come the V and J calls and clone size; the DNA was used to work out D and trimming. Across this sample there are approximately 500,000 clones, with 81% seen only once. The ten largest clones add up to roughly 12% of the sample.

This TCR came from a woman in her forties in good health. Some clones in this sample may be carry-over from other donors' samples. The chain joins TRBV5-8 to TRBJ1-2, and the D gene may be TRBD1, 5 bases matching. The sequencing input was PBMCs. The CDR3 here reads CASSPGSGREYGYGYTF. Here is the DNA: TGTGCCAGCAGCCCAGGGTCGGGCAGGGAGTACGGCTATGGCTACACCTTC.